These 31 T cell receptor beta chains were all obtained from the same sample, sequenced in a study of T cells in Graves' hyperthyroidism and ophthalmopathy. RNA transcripts provided the source from which TCR beta CDR3 regions were amplified. HTBI primers drove first-round RT-PCR of the TCR CDR3. Using its own MiXCR run on the multiplex PCR reads, TCRdb lists one record per CDR3 protein. The table has 550,000 to 600,000 distinct CDR3 sequences, around 46% seen once; the top ten hold around 19%. Input material: peripheral blood or thyroid tissue (not recorded which). The source of these receptors is an adult woman with Graves' disease, either hyperthyroidism or ophthalmopathy (not recorded which).

The J gene is TRBJ2-1, the V gene TRBV7-3; perhaps TRBD2 as D (5 bases). This CDR3 has 15 amino acids. The V gene lost 5 bases and the J gene lost 2 bases, with 13 bases spanning the gap. Germline V CDR1 and CDR2: SGHTA, FQGTGA. The CDR3 is CASSPGLATYNEQFF. The CDR3 coding sequence is TGTGCCAGCAGCCCCGGACTTGCAACCTACAATGAGCAGTTCTTC. The complete variable domain, with remaining parts taken from reference TRBV7-3 and TRBJ2-1, reads GAGVSQTPSNKVTEKGKYVELRCDPISGHTALYWYRQSLGQGPEFLIYFQGTGAADDSGLPNDRFFAVRPEGSVSTLKIQRTERGDSAVYLCASSPGLATYNEQFFGPGTRLTVL.

This clonotype has a count of ten or more. The gene calls are TRBV5-1 and TRBJ1-5; no definite D call. CDR1 and CDR2 from the germline V gene are SGHRS and YFSETQ. V was shortened by 0 bases and J by 5 bases, with 9 bases between the two germline ends. CDR3 length: 14 residues. The CDR3 nucleotides read TGCGCCAGCAGCTTGGTCCCGGCAGATCAGCCCCAGCATTTT. Amino acid sequence: CASSLVPADQPQHF.

There are many counts of this clonotype. The rearrangement uses TRBV2 and TRBJ2-7, with 7 bases fitting TRBD1. The CDR3 is 13 amino acids. CDR1 is SNHLY and CDR2 is FYNNEI in the germline V gene. Germline trimming cut 8 bases from V and 4 bases from J; bases unmatched to any gene: 8. The CDR3 DNA sequence: TGTGCCAGCGGGGCCGGGACAGCTTACGAGCAGTACTTC. Translation: CASGAGTAYEQYF. Full variable domain (missing parts from reference TRBV2 and TRBJ2-7): EPEVTQTPSHQVTQMGQEVILRCVPISNHLYFYWYRQILGQKVEFLVSFYNNEISEKSEIFDDQFSVERPDGSNFTLKIRSTKLEDSAMYFCASGAGTAYEQYFGPGTRLTVT.

This clonotype occurred once. Being one base from a much bigger clone, this may be a read error. The J gene is TRBJ2-1, the V gene TRBV13, with D possibly TRBD2 on 5 matching bases. This CDR3 has 12 amino acids. Germline CDR1 PRHDT, CDR2 FYEKMQ (reference sequence). The CDR3 nucleotides read TGTACCAGCAGCGCCGGGATAAAAGGCGGGTTCTTC. It codes for CTSSAGIKGGFF. Variable domain in full (rest from reference TRBV13 and TRBJ2-1): AAGVIQSPRHLIKEKRETATLKCYPIPRHDTVYWYQQGPGQDPQFLISFYEKMQSDKGSIPDRFSAQQFSDYHSELNMSSLELGDSALYFCTSSAGIKGGFFGPGTRLTVL.

The chain carries TRBV30 and TRBJ2-7; D remains unclear. The germline V gene has CDR1 GTSNPN and CDR2 SVGIG (reference sequence). V was trimmed by 0 bases and J by 0 bases, leaving 12 bases between them. The CDR3 spans 15 residues. CDR3 protein: CAWSVGQVNSYEQYF. The CDR3 DNA is TGTGCCTGGAGTGTTGGGCAGGTAAACTCCTACGAGCAGTACTTC.

This sequence joins TRBV5-1 and TRBJ2-2; a possible D gene is TRBD2 (5 bases). Germline V CDR1 and CDR2: SGHRS, YFSETQ. The CDR3 is 13 residues long. Trimming removed 2 bases from V and 9 bases from J, with 11 bases in between. As DNA, the CDR3 is TGCGCCAGCAGCTTAGTTGAGGGTAGGGAGCTGTTTTTT. It translates to CASSLVEGRELFF.

In its sample, this clonotype was seen many times. CDR3 nucleotides: TGCGCCAGCCGCCCCGGGACAGGTAATCAGCCCCAGCATTTT. This encodes CASRPGTGNQPQHF. The chain couples TRBV5-1 to TRBJ1-5; 8 nucleotides agree with TRBD1. CDR1 and CDR2 (germline): SGHRS, YFSETQ. The CDR3 contains 14 residues. Losses at the gene ends were 7 bases for V and 4 bases for J; bases not matched to a gene: 7. The full variable domain, completed using reference TRBV5-1 and TRBJ1-5, is KAGVTQTPRYLIKTRGQQVTLSCSPISGHRSVSWYQQTPGQGLQFLFEYFSETQRNKGNFPGRFSGRQFSNSRSEMNVSTLELGDSALYLCASRPGTGNQPQHFGDGTRLSIL.

This clonotype was counted ten times or more. CDR3 amino acids: CASSFTSGTYEQYF. The CDR3, as DNA: TGTGCCAGCAGCTTCACTAGCGGGACCTACGAGCAGTACTTC. The chain combines TRBV7-9 with TRBJ2-7, with TRBD2 matching over 10 bases. Germline V CDR1 and CDR2: SEHNR, FQNEAQ (reference sequence). The CDR3 has 14 residues. V was pared by 3 bases and J by 2 bases, with 1 base of the junction left unmatched.

This clonotype was seen at least ten times. This CDR3 reads CSARIHGETQYF. The CDR3, as DNA: TGCAGTGCCCGAATTCATGGAGAGACCCAGTACTTC. The chain uses TRBV20-1 and TRBJ2-5; no reliable D call. This CDR3 contains 12 residues. Trimming left V 6 bases short and J 4 bases short, with 12 bases between. Germline assignment: CDR1 DFQATT and CDR2 SNEGSKA (reference sequence).

The chain has TRBV6-6 and TRBJ2-7; D unresolved. This CDR3 comprises 14 residues. Trimming cost V 8 bases and J 6 bases, with 20 bases left between them. Germline lookup yields CDR1 MNHNY and CDR2 SVGAGI (reference sequence). Written as DNA, the CDR3 is TGTGCCAGCGGGAACTCGAAAGGGATATTCGAGCAGTACTTC. It translates to CASGNSKGIFEQYF.

The V call is TRBV20-1, the J call TRBJ1-2; D gene uncertain. The length of the CDR3 is 14 residues. V was trimmed by 0 bases and J by 2 bases, leaving 10 bases between them. Per the germline V gene, CDR1 is DFQATT and CDR2 is SNEGSKA (reference sequence). The CDR3 reads CSARDLARNYGYTF. CDR3 coding DNA: TGCAGTGCTAGAGATCTGGCCAGGAACTATGGCTACACCTTC.

This clonotype was seen repeatedly, ten times or more. The chain recombines TRBV7-8 with TRBJ1-5; D is possibly TRBD1 (5 bases). The CDR3 is 16 amino acids. CDR1 is SGHVS and CDR2 is FQNEAQ in the germline V gene. Trimming left V 5 bases short and J 3 bases short, with 17 bases between. In DNA form, the CDR3 reads TGTGCCAGCAGCCCCGCCCGCCAGGGAAACAATCAGCCCCAGCATTTT. This gives the protein CASSPARQGNNQPQHF.

This chain joins TRBV2 and TRBJ1-3; no reliable D call. CDR3 length equals 15 residues. With 7 bases removed from V and 0 bases from J, the gap between germline ends came to 13 bases. Germline V lookup: CDR1 SNHLY, CDR2 FYNNEI. CDR3 DNA sequence: TGTGCCAGCAACGACGCTTACTCCTCTGGAAACACCATATATTTT. Translated, it gives CASNDAYSSGNTIYF.

This clonotype was seen ten or more times. V and J are TRBV15 and TRBJ1-1, with D perhaps TRBD1 (5 bases). The CDR3 spans 13 residues. CDR1 is LNHNV, CDR2 YYDKDF, per germline (reference sequence). V lost 1 base, J lost 7 bases, and 10 bases lay in between. The CDR3 reads CATSRGWGGEAFF. The DNA for the CDR3 is TGTGCCACCAGCAGAGGGTGGGGGGGTGAAGCTTTCTTT.

This clonotype has just a few counts. The rearrangement links TRBV30 to TRBJ1-2, with D possibly TRBD1 on 5 matching bases. From germline, CDR1 is GTSNPN and CDR2 SVGIG (reference sequence). The V and J ends lost 3 bases and 5 bases respectively, with 13 bases between them. The CDR3 is 13 residues long. CDR3 nucleotide sequence: TGTGCCTGGAGCCTGCGGCAGGGATATGGCTACACCTTC. It specifies CAWSLRQGYGYTF.

V and J are TRBV7-2 and TRBJ2-7; D is unclear. The CDR3 loop spans 14 amino acids. Germline V gene sequence: CDR1 SGHTA, CDR2 FQGNSA. V shed 5 bases and J shed 8 bases, with 19 bases lying between them. The CDR3 region has the DNA TGTGCCAGCAGCGGTAACCGGGTCACCGGAAAGCAGTACTTC. It specifies CASSGNRVTGKQYF. The whole variable domain, filled in from reference TRBV7-2 and TRBJ2-7, reads GAGVSQSPSNKVTEKGKDVELRCDPISGHTALYWYRQSLGQGLEFLIYFQGNSAPDKSGLPSDRFSAERTGGSVSTLTIQRTQQEDSAVYLCASSGNRVTGKQYFGPGTRLTVT.

The rearrangement uses TRBV7-2 and TRBJ2-7, with D possibly TRBD1 on 6 matching bases. Germline V lookup: CDR1 SGHTA, CDR2 FQGNSA. Trimming cost V 8 bases and J 3 bases, with 14 bases left between them. The CDR3 sequence is 13 residues long. The chain's CDR3 is CASGPGHDYEQYF. CDR3 coding DNA: TGTGCCAGCGGACCGGGACACGACTACGAGCAGTACTTC.

Points on this clonotype: This may be a read error: a much more frequent sequence differs by one nucleotide. The rearrangement joins TRBV20-1 to TRBJ2-2; D might be TRBD2 (5 bases). The CDR3 runs 15 residues. The germline gives CDR1 DFQATT, CDR2 SNEGSKA (reference sequence). This CDR3 reads CSAGIVGVGPGELLF. In DNA, the CDR3 is TGCAGTGCCGGGATAGTGGGAGTAGGCCCCGGGGAGCTGCTTTTT.

As for this clonotype: A read error is possible here, since a much larger clone lies one base away. This chain uses TRBV3-1 with TRBJ2-5, with D unresolved. Germline loops: CDR1 LGHDT, CDR2 YNNKEL (reference sequence). The CDR3 is 13 amino acids. CDR3 protein: CANSQGWQETQYF. In DNA, the CDR3 is TGTGCCAACAGCCAAGGGTGGCAAGAGACCCAGTACTTC.

This clonotype was observed at least ten times. The chain uses TRBV10-3 and TRBJ2-7; D gene unclear. V dropped 3 bases and J dropped 4 bases, with 7 bases sitting between them. Germline V lookup: CDR1 ENHRY, CDR2 SYGVKD. The length of the CDR3 is 12 residues. The CDR3 DNA reads as TGTGCCATCAGTGATGTTACATACGAGCAGTACTTC. It encodes CAISDVTYEQYF.

This clonotype was seen many times. The chain links TRBV14 to TRBJ2-2; TRBD1 aligns across 9 bases. Losses at the gene ends were 5 bases for V and 2 bases for J; bases not matched to a gene: 9. In germline, CDR1 is SGHDN, CDR2 FVKESK. This CDR3 is built from 17 residues. CDR3 DNA sequence: TGTGCCAGCAGCGAACTTCCGGGACAGGGAAACACCGGGGAGCTGTTTTTT. This translates into CASSELPGQGNTGELFF.

This chain joins TRBV5-4 and TRBJ2-2, with 11 bases matching TRBD1. The CDR3 is made up of 17 amino acids. V dropped 0 bases and J dropped 5; count of bases not matched to a gene: 6. The V gene's germline CDR1 is SGHNT and CDR2 YYREEE (reference sequence). In DNA, the CDR3 is TGTGCCAGCAGCTTGGGACCCGGACAGGGGGCTACCGGGGAGCTGTTTTTT. It yields the protein CASSLGPGQGATGELFF.

The rearrangement links TRBV10-3 to TRBJ2-7; a possible D gene is TRBD2 (6 bases). Trimming left V 6 bases short and J 5 bases short, with 14 bases between. The CDR3 has 13 amino acids. Germline assignment: CDR1 ENHRY and CDR2 SYGVKD. The CDR3 nucleotides read TGTGCCATCAGGGGGGAGGTCAGCAACGAGCAGTACTTC. Its translation: CAIRGEVSNEQYF.

The count of this clonotype is one. At one end the junction does not follow the germline gene, possibly because of a read error. This chain joins TRBV10-3 and TRBJ1-2, with D tentatively TRBD1 (6 bases). The CDR3 has 15 residues. CDR1 is ENHRY and CDR2 is SYGVKD in the germline V gene. The CDR3 loop reads CAISESGGANYGYIF. CDR3 nucleotides: TGTGCCATCAGTGAGTCTGGGGGCGCGAACTATGGCTACATCTTC.

This clonotype was seen ten or more times. The rearrangement joins TRBV10-2 to TRBJ2-5; D is possibly TRBD2 (6 bases). This CDR3 has 16 residues. V was clipped by 6 bases and J by 5 bases, with 22 bases between them. CDR1 is WSHSY, CDR2 SAAADI, per germline. The CDR3: CASSKAGSPFAETQYF. CDR3 nucleotides: TGCGCCAGCAGCAAAGCCGGGAGCCCGTTTGCGGAGACCCAGTACTTC.

The chain is built from TRBV7-6 and TRBJ2-5; D possibly uses TRBD1 or TRBD2 (5 bases each). Trimming took off 5 bases at V and 4 bases at J, with 14 bases between the two ends. The CDR3 covers 14 residues. Germline V gene data show CDR1 as SGHVS and CDR2 as FNYEAQ. The CDR3 DNA sequence: TGTGCCAGCAGCCGGTACTCTGGGGGAGAGACCCAGTACTTC. Translated: CASSRYSGGETQYF.

V usage is TRBV28 and J usage is TRBJ1-2, with TRBD1 matching over 7 bases. Germline loops: CDR1 MDHEN, CDR2 SYDVKM. The V gene end was trimmed by 6 bases and the J gene end by 10 bases; junction bases not matched to a gene: 8. The CDR3 is 12 amino acids. The CDR3 sequence is CASRGGSRDYTF. The CDR3 DNA is TGTGCCAGCAGAGGGGGCAGTAGGGACTACACCTTC.

This clonotype came up many times. This chain connects TRBV28 to TRBJ1-2, with a tentative D call TRBD1 (6 bases). The CDR3 contains 12 residues. Trimming shortened V by 4 bases and J by 3 bases, and 6 bases separated the two germline ends. The germline V gene encodes CDR1 MDHEN and CDR2 SYDVKM. CDR3 in amino acids: CASSSGDYGYTF. The CDR3 nucleotides are TGTGCCAGCAGTTCAGGGGACTATGGCTACACCTTC.

The chain has TRBV6-1 and TRBJ1-1; tentative D call: TRBD1 (6 bases). Germline CDR1 MNHNS, CDR2 SASEGT. Deletions cut 5 bases from V and 0 bases from J, with 19 bases between. This CDR3 region has 17 residues. The CDR3 DNA sequence: TGTGCCAGCAGTCCCCCCCGGACAGCTTTTTTGAACACTGAAGCTTTCTTT. Residues: CASSPPRTAFLNTEAFF.

This clonotype was found once. The chain combines TRBV15 with TRBJ1-4; TRBD1 might be the D (5 bases). Per the germline V gene, CDR1 is LNHNV and CDR2 is YYDKDF (reference sequence). The CDR3 length is 14 residues. V was trimmed by 0 bases and J by 7 bases, leaving 9 bases between them. For the CDR3, the DNA is TGTGCCACCAGCAGAGAAGGTGGGACTGAAAAACTGTTTTTT. Amino acid sequence: CATSREGGTEKLFF.

There are a few counts of this clonotype. The rearrangement links TRBV7-9 to TRBJ1-2; no reliable D call. Germline lookup yields CDR1 SEHNR and CDR2 FQNEAQ (reference sequence). The CDR3 length is 12 residues. V was cut by 5 bases and J by 4 bases, with 8 bases left in between. The CDR3, as DNA: TGTGCCAGCAGCCAAACAGTCTATGGCTACACCTTC. Protein: CASSQTVYGYTF.